This TCR beta chain was retrieved from a study of cytomegalovirus exposure and HLA in healthy donors. Whole-study results and caveats: While the bulk of TCR sequences proved rare, some public TCRs turned up in many donors.

The protocol was immunoSEQ multiplex PCR, while the TCRdb copy is restricted to in-frame clones and leaves out a portion. The sample lists 100,000 to 120,000 clones, 85% to 90% occurring once. From germline, CDR1 is SGHTA and CDR2 FQGNSA. The CDR3 is 15 residues long. With 4 bases clipped from V and 5 bases from J, the junction kept 4 bases outside the gene matches. A word on this clone: Its matching antigen is unknown.

The sample taken for sequencing was PBMCs. The chain uses TRBV7-2 and TRBJ2-1, with TRBD2 matching 11 bases. The source is a woman aged 25-40 years in good health and CMV-seropositive. The CDR3 loop is CASSSRLAGHNEQFF. The CDR3 DNA sequence: TGTGCCAGCAGCTCAAGACTAGCGGGACACAATGAGCAGTTCTTC.